The next 32 T cell receptor beta chains were all read from a single sample in a study of response to subunit inactivated influenza vaccine. TCRdb reanalysed the RT-PCR reads using MiXCR and keeps one entry per CDR3 protein. The repertoire has some 570,000 distinct CDR3 sequences, around 11% of them found once; the top ten carry approximately 10%. This same sample was also taken into another study, of T cells expressing NK-cell markers. That work adds: The cDNA for TCR beta came from 5'RACE template switching with UMIs.

This specimen consisted of PBMCs from blood, obtained on the day of vaccination. These receptors were collected from a man between 50 and 59 years old who received an inactivated influenza vaccine.

This clonotype was seen many times. V is TRBV7-2 and J is TRBJ2-2; D possibly corresponds to TRBD2 (6 bases). The CDR3 runs 16 residues. The V gene's germline CDR1 is SGHTA and CDR2 FQGNSA. Trimming left V 1 base short and J 0 bases short, with 9 bases between. The CDR3 region is CASSLGLAANTGELFF. CDR3 DNA sequence: TGTGCCAGCAGCTTAGGGTTAGCGGCGAACACCGGGGAGCTGTTTTTT.

There are a few counts of this clonotype. The chain joins TRBV10-3 to TRBJ2-1; D not certain. Looked up from germline, CDR1 is ENHRY and CDR2 is SYGVKD. Trimming shortened V by 0 bases and J by 1 base, and 10 bases separated the two germline ends. The CDR3 spans 16 residues. CDR3 DNA: TGTGCCATCAGTGAGTCGTTGTGGGATTCCTACAATGAGCAGTTCTTC. Protein: CAISESLWDSYNEQFF.

This clonotype was observed a handful of times. V and J are TRBV18 and TRBJ2-5; 8 bases align to TRBD2. The germline V gene encodes CDR1 KGHSH and CDR2 LQKENI. The CDR3 is made up of 14 amino acids. After removal of 3 bases from V and 9 bases from J, the junction contained 9 bases not matched to a gene. CDR3 nucleotides: TGTGCCAGCTCACCCGGGACTGGAGCGGGGGCCCAGTACTTC. This gives the protein CASSPGTGAGAQYF.

This clonotype was found a few times. The rearrangement links TRBV7-9 to TRBJ1-1; 7 nucleotides line up with TRBD1. The CDR3 length is 13 residues. CDR1 and CDR2 from the germline V gene are SEHNR and FQNEAQ (reference sequence). V shed 7 bases and J 6 bases; nucleotides not matched to a gene: 8. The CDR3 reads CASKTGQAAEAFF. The CDR3, as DNA: TGTGCCAGCAAGACAGGACAGGCCGCTGAAGCTTTCTTT.

This clonotype has ten or more counts. The chain combines TRBV7-9 with TRBJ2-5; TRBD1 matches 9 bases. The CDR3 length is 14 residues. V was pared by 5 bases and J by 1 base, with 2 bases of the junction left unmatched. Germline CDR1 SEHNR, CDR2 FQNEAQ (reference sequence). CDR3 residues: CASSATGGQETQYF. The CDR3, as DNA: TGTGCCAGCAGCGCGACAGGGGGCCAAGAGACCCAGTACTTC. The complete variable domain, with remaining parts taken from reference TRBV7-9 and TRBJ2-5, reads DTGVSQNPRHKITKRGQNVTFRCDPISEHNRLYWYRQTLGQGPEFLTYFQNEAQLEKSRLLSDRFSAERPKGSFSTLEIQRTEQGDSAMYLCASSATGGQETQYFGPGTRLLVL.

The sample holds a few counts of this clonotype. The chain combines TRBV5-1 with TRBJ2-3; weak D call: TRBD1 (6 bases). V lost 0 bases to trimming and J lost 5 bases, with 22 bases between them. The CDR3 is made up of 18 amino acids. Germline values: CDR1 SGHRS, CDR2 YFSETQ. CDR3 sequence reads: CASSLGPRWQGNQDTQYF. In nucleotides, the CDR3 is TGCGCCAGCAGCTTGGGTCCACGGTGGCAGGGGAATCAAGATACGCAGTATTTT.

The CDR3 protein is CASSSWGPPIEQFF. The CDR3 DNA reads as TGTGCCAGCAGCTCCTGGGGACCCCCAATAGAGCAGTTCTTC. The chain combines TRBV5-6 with TRBJ2-1, with D perhaps TRBD1 or TRBD2 (5 bases each). Trimming removed 3 bases at V and 10 bases at J, with 17 bases between. Germline V gene sequence: CDR1 SGHDT, CDR2 YYEEEE. The CDR3 is 14 residues long.

This clonotype appeared a few times. The V call is TRBV7-3, the J call TRBJ2-3; D possibly matches TRBD1 or TRBD2 (5 bases each). The CDR3 extends over 15 amino acids. Trimming cost V 5 bases and J 0 bases, with 12 bases left between them. Germline lookup yields CDR1 SGHTA and CDR2 FQGTGA. In DNA, the CDR3 is TGTGCCAGCAGCATTAGGGGAGTTAGCACAGATACGCAGTATTTT. Protein product: CASSIRGVSTDTQYF.

This clonotype came up a few times. J is TRBJ2-7 and V is TRBV15, with 11 positions matching TRBD2. CDR1 and CDR2 (germline): LNHNV, YYDKDF (reference sequence). CDR3 length equals 15 residues. V was pared by 5 bases and J by 2 bases, with 5 bases of the junction left unmatched. The CDR3 DNA reads as TGTGCCACCAGCCAGGGACTAGCGGCCACCTACGAGCAGTACTTC. It yields the protein CATSQGLAATYEQYF.

This chain joins TRBV10-3 and TRBJ2-3, with D perhaps TRBD1 or TRBD2 (5 bases each). V was shortened by 11 bases and J by 2 bases, with 20 bases between the two germline ends. The CDR3 runs 15 residues. Germline-derived CDR1 and CDR2 are ENHRY and SYGVKD. The CDR3 here is CAASRDVILTDTQYF. DNA of the CDR3: TGTGCCGCCAGCAGGGACGTAATACTCACAGATACGCAGTATTTT.

This clonotype appeared a few times. The chain carries TRBV6-2 or TRBV6-3 and TRBJ1-5; no reliable D call. The V and J ends lost 2 bases and 2 bases respectively, with 19 bases between them. This CDR3 has 18 residues. CDR1 and CDR2 from the germline V gene are MNHEY and SVGEGT. The CDR3 protein is CASSYPRITEPGNQPQHF. The CDR3 DNA reads as TGTGCCAGCAGTTACCCACGGATTACAGAGCCGGGCAATCAGCCCCAGCATTTT.

The V gene is TRBV7-8, the J gene TRBJ2-1; 7 nucleotides line up with TRBD1. In germline, CDR1 is SGHVS, CDR2 FQNEAQ. V shed 1 base, J shed 6 bases, and the junction held 15 bases outside the gene matches. CDR3 length: 18 residues. CDR3: CASSLVRAKGARGNEQFF. The CDR3 DNA reads as TGTGCCAGCAGCTTAGTGAGGGCCAAGGGGGCTAGGGGCAATGAGCAGTTCTTC.

This clonotype was counted between two and nine times. The chain carries TRBV11-1 and TRBJ2-1, with a weak D call TRBD2 (5 bases). Germline V CDR1 and CDR2: SGHAT, FQDESV (reference sequence). V was trimmed by 4 bases and J by 10 bases, leaving 35 bases between them. The CDR3 spans 20 residues. The CDR3, as DNA: TGTGCCAGCAGCTGGGAAGGCAGAAACCCTCGGGGATTATTGTACGAGGAGCAGTTCTTC. This translates into CASSWEGRNPRGLLYEEQFF.

This clonotype was detected only a few times. The rearrangement joins TRBV7-9 to TRBJ2-7; D is ambiguous. Deletions cut 0 bases from V and 0 bases from J, with 15 bases between. The CDR3 is made up of 17 amino acids. The germline V gene encodes CDR1 SEHNR and CDR2 FQNEAQ (reference sequence). The CDR3 is CASSLAHYRTDSYEQYF. In DNA, the CDR3 is TGTGCCAGCAGCTTAGCCCATTATCGGACGGACTCCTACGAGCAGTACTTC. The full variable domain, its missing parts supplied by reference TRBV7-9 and TRBJ2-7, is DTGVSQNPRHKITKRGQNVTFRCDPISEHNRLYWYRQTLGQGPEFLTYFQNEAQLEKSRLLSDRFSAERPKGSFSTLEIQRTEQGDSAMYLCASSLAHYRTDSYEQYFGPGTRLTVT.

The sample holds a few counts of this clonotype. The V call is TRBV9, the J call TRBJ2-7; 7 bases are shared with TRBD1. The V segment lost 4 bases and the J segment 0 bases; nucleotides outside the gene matches: 10. Germline V gene data show CDR1 as SGDLS and CDR2 as YYNGEE. This CDR3 is 16 amino acids long. CDR3 DNA sequence: TGTGCCAGCAGCTCAACCGGGACAGAGAGCTCCTACGAGCAGTACTTC. It translates to CASSSTGTESSYEQYF.

In its sample, this clonotype was seen many times. The chain uses TRBV10-3 and TRBJ2-7; 8 positions agree with TRBD1. The CDR3 covers 14 residues. V was clipped by 4 bases and J by 5 bases; unmatched bases: 7. Per the germline V gene, CDR1 is ENHRY and CDR2 is SYGVKD. The CDR3 region is CAISGRQGKDEQYF. The CDR3 nucleotides are TGTGCCATCAGTGGACGACAGGGGAAGGACGAGCAGTACTTC.

The chain uses TRBV7-8 and TRBJ2-5; D may be TRBD1 or TRBD2 (5 bases each). V lost 5 bases and J 5 bases, leaving 15 bases between the germline ends. CDR3 length: 14 residues. CDR1 SGHVS and CDR2 FQNEAQ come from the germline V gene. CDR3 nucleotide sequence: TGTGCCAGCAGCCGGGACCCCGAAAGGGAGACCCAGTACTTC. Residues: CASSRDPERETQYF.

There are a few counts of this clonotype. The chain links TRBV12-5 to TRBJ2-1; 8 nucleotides align to TRBD2. V was clipped by 0 bases and J by 1 base; unmatched bases: 8. Germline values: CDR1 LGHNT, CDR2 FRNRAP. This CDR3 has 18 residues. This CDR3 is CASGLVGTGLGSYNEQFF. The CDR3 bases are TGTGCTAGTGGTTTGGTAGGAACGGGACTAGGTTCCTACAATGAGCAGTTCTTC.

The chain carries TRBV18 and TRBJ2-2; no firm D call. This CDR3 region has 15 residues. Germline loops: CDR1 KGHSH, CDR2 LQKENI. V lost 0 bases, J lost 5 bases, and 10 bases lay in between. The CDR3 nucleotides are TGTGCCAGCTCACCACCAGGCGTTCTTACCGGGGAGCTGTTTTTT. This sequence encodes CASSPPGVLTGELFF.

Ten or more counts support this clonotype. The rearrangement uses TRBV7-2 and TRBJ2-3; D is unresolved. Per the germline V gene, CDR1 is SGHTA and CDR2 is FQGNSA. The CDR3 has 12 residues. V was trimmed by 1 base and J by 5 bases, leaving 4 bases between them. Written as DNA, the CDR3 is TGTGCCAGCAGCTTAGAGGGAGATACGCAGTATTTT. Encoded protein: CASSLEGDTQYF.

This clonotype was seen a handful of times. The chain employs TRBV12-3 or TRBV12-4 and TRBJ2-7; no definite D call. The V end was cut by 0 bases, the J end by 2 bases, with 20 bases between. The CDR3 spans 18 residues. The CDR3 DNA is TGTGCCAGCAGTTTAGCCGCGGTTACGACTCCACCCCCCTACGAGCAGTACTTC. It specifies CASSLAAVTTPPPYEQYF.

This clonotype was seen a handful of times. This chain links TRBV12-3 or TRBV12-4 with TRBJ1-5; weak D call: TRBD1 (6 bases). The germline V and J ends were trimmed by 4 bases and 2 bases, with 9 bases remaining between them. CDR3 length: 14 residues. This CDR3 is CASSSAGGNQPQHF. The CDR3 DNA reads as TGTGCCAGCAGTTCGGCAGGGGGCAATCAGCCCCAGCATTTT.

This clonotype turned up a few times. The rearrangement joins TRBV12-3 or TRBV12-4 to TRBJ2-3; 7 nucleotides agree with TRBD2. This CDR3 has 15 residues. V shed 3 bases, J shed 2 bases, and the junction held 5 bases outside the gene matches. CDR3 nucleotide sequence: TGTGCCAGCAGTTTGTGGGACTACCTCACAGATACGCAGTATTTT. It is translated as CASSLWDYLTDTQYF.

This clonotype has just a few counts. The rearrangement uses TRBV19 and TRBJ2-7; 8 bases are shared with TRBD1. Germline V gene sequence: CDR1 LNHDA, CDR2 SQIVND (reference sequence). The junction had 7 bases not matched to a gene; V was cut back by 4 bases and J by 5 bases. The CDR3 has 14 residues. Written as DNA, the CDR3 is TGTGCCAGTAGTAGTTGGGGACAGGCCCACGAGCAGTACTTC. Its protein is CASSSWGQAHEQYF. The full variable domain, in which reference TRBV19 and TRBJ2-7 provide the parts outside the CDR3, is DGGITQSPKYLFRKEGQNVTLSCEQNLNHDAMYWYRQDPGQGLRLIYYSQIVNDFQKGDIAEGYSVSREKKESFPLTVTSAQKNPTAFYLCASSSWGQAHEQYFGPGTRLTVT.

This clonotype was seen repeatedly, ten times or more. The rearrangement uses TRBV7-2 and TRBJ1-6; D possibly corresponds to TRBD1 (6 bases). The CDR3 runs 14 residues. V lost 6 bases and J 7 bases, leaving 13 bases between the germline ends. CDR1 and CDR2 from the germline V gene are SGHTA and FQGNSA. The CDR3 nucleotides read TGTGCCAGCAGTTACAGGGTTCTCAATTCACCCCTCCACTTT. Protein product: CASSYRVLNSPLHF.

As DNA, the CDR3 is TGTGCCAGCTCACCCAGGACAGGGGAAGCAGATACGCAGTATTTT. It is translated as CASSPRTGEADTQYF. The chain is built from TRBV18 and TRBJ2-3; 9 bases map to TRBD1. The germline gives CDR1 KGHSH, CDR2 LQKENI. The CDR3 has 15 amino acids. The junction had 5 bases not matched to a gene; V was cut back by 3 bases and J by 4 bases. The entire variable domain, with the rest obtained from reference TRBV18 and TRBJ2-3, is as follows: NAGVMQNPRHLVRRRGQEARLRCSPMKGHSHVYWYRQLPEEGLKFMVYLQKENIIDESGMPKERFSAEFPKEGPSILRIQQVVRGDSAAYFCASSPRTGEADTQYFGPGTRLTVL.

This clonotype was recorded many times. This sequence joins TRBV6-2 or TRBV6-3 and TRBJ1-5; 7 nucleotides agree with TRBD1. The CDR3 is 14 residues long. J lost 4 bases, V lost 3 bases, and 3 bases had no gene match. Germline V gives CDR1 MNHEY, CDR2 SVGEGT. CDR3 nucleotides: TGTGCCAGCAGTTATGGGGACAGTAATCAGCCCCAGCATTTT. This encodes CASSYGDSNQPQHF.

J is TRBJ2-5 and V is TRBV29-1, with TRBD1 matching over 8 bases. The CDR3 length is 19 residues. Germline V gene sequence: CDR1 SQVTM, CDR2 ANQGSEA. The V gene end was trimmed by 4 bases and the J gene end by 4 bases; junction bases not matched to a gene: 23. The CDR3 region is CSVGGPGQGWDAAIETQYF. Written as DNA, the CDR3 is TGCAGCGTTGGGGGACCCGGACAGGGATGGGACGCGGCTATAGAGACCCAGTACTTC. The full variable domain, rest sourced from reference TRBV29-1 and TRBJ2-5, is SAVISQKPSRDICQRGTSLTIQCQVDSQVTMMFWYRQQPGQSLTLIATANQGSEATYESGFVIDKFPISRPNLTFSTLTVSNMSPEDSSIYLCSVGGPGQGWDAAIETQYFGPGTRLLVL.

This rearrangement joins TRBV20-1 to TRBJ2-2; 7 bases are a match to TRBD1. The germline V gene encodes CDR1 DFQATT and CDR2 SNEGSKA (reference sequence). Trimming cost V 3 bases and J 8 bases; bases outside gene matches: 12. CDR3 length: 15 residues. The CDR3 loop reads CSASVGTAVSGELFF. CDR3 in DNA: TGCAGTGCTAGTGTTGGGACAGCAGTTTCAGGGGAGCTGTTTTTT.

V and J are TRBV6-2 or TRBV6-3 and TRBJ2-1; D possibly corresponds to TRBD1 (6 bases). Trimming shortened V by 3 bases and J by 3 bases, and 15 bases separated the two germline ends. This CDR3 has 16 amino acids. The V gene's germline CDR1 is MNHEY and CDR2 SVGEGT. The CDR3 coding sequence is TGTGCCAGCAGTTATACCCCAGGGGACCACTACAATGAGCAGTTCTTC. This codes for CASSYTPGDHYNEQFF.

This clonotype was detected many times. This chain links TRBV7-9 with TRBJ2-7, with D hard to call. This CDR3 spans 11 amino acids. CDR1 and CDR2 (germline): SEHNR, FQNEAQ (reference sequence). Deletions cut 4 bases from V and 9 bases from J, with 10 bases between. The CDR3 loop is CASSSGRGQYF. CDR3 in DNA: TGTGCCAGCAGCTCTGGACGAGGGCAGTACTTC.

In this sample, this clonotype turned up a few times. As DNA, the CDR3 is TGTGCCAGCAGCTTGGCCGGGTGGGGGCCGCACACCGGGGAGCTGTTTTTT. Its protein is CASSLAGWGPHTGELFF. The chain joins TRBV5-6 to TRBJ2-2; D might be TRBD1 (6 bases). The germline V and J ends were trimmed by 0 bases and 3 bases, with 15 bases remaining between them. This CDR3 contains 17 residues. Looked up from germline, CDR1 is SGHDT and CDR2 is YYEEEE.